Given below is one TCR beta chain in context. What it binds is unknown. The sample belongs to a study of CD8 T cells in Susac syndrome. An amount of RNA that ranged from roughly 0.5 to 1 ug was reverse transcribed with random hexamers. Amplification of TCR beta CDR3 used immunoSEQ multiplex PCR across 54 Vbeta and 13 Jbeta. MiXCR, applied by TCRdb to the immunoSEQ multiplex PCR reads, yields one record per CDR3 protein. The sample lists some 120,000 distinct CDR3 sequences, 85% to 95% occurring once. Sequencing of TCR beta was performed on blood CD8+ T cells and on blood CD4+ T cells. The multiple sclerosis controls were treatment-naive patients, and their relapsing-remitting disease was stable or active. General observations from the study: The study's TCR sequencing and HLA analysis covered a relatively small number of individuals, and the study acknowledged this.

The TCR originated in a human donor with multiple sclerosis. The sample taken for sequencing was CD8+ T cells from PBMCs.

The CDR3 sequence is CASIAPGGETQYF. CDR3 DNA: TGTGCCAGCATTGCCCCGGGGGGCGAGACCCAGTACTTC. The genes are TRBV12-3 or TRBV12-4 and TRBJ2-5, with a possible D match to TRBD2 (7 bases). CDR3 length: 13 residues. Trimming pared 7 bases from V and 5 bases from J, leaving 14 bases between.